One T cell receptor (beta chain) is described in this entry. The antigen is unknown. The source of the sample is a study of T cell responses to AZD1222 COVID-19 vaccine. Pooling of second doses given at about 4 or about 12 weeks was done. Trimming shortened V by 4 bases and J by 1 base, and 17 bases separated the two germline ends. CDR1 is SGHTA and CDR2 is FQGNSA in the germline V gene. The CDR3 totals 16 residues. Data came from immunoSEQ multiplex PCR; TCRdb stores just in-frame clones and leaves some out. The sample includes around 150,000 clones, approximately 95% of them seen just once. Study-wide findings and caveats: The donor cohort was predominantly white British with a female majority, and clonal diversity may have been underestimated.

Specimen: peripheral blood, collected 28 days after the second AZD1222 dose. The chain recombines TRBV7-2 with TRBJ2-7, with D perhaps matching TRBD1 or TRBD2 (6 bases each). The TCR originated in an adult who received the AZD1222 COVID-19 vaccine. The CDR3 DNA follows: TGTGCCAGCAGCTCAAATGGTGGAGGGGGGTCCTACGAGCAGTACTTC. Its translation is CASSSNGGGGSYEQYF.